Listed here are 25 T cell receptor beta chains from one sample, sequenced in a study of blood T cell repertoires in COVID-19. Produced via immunoSEQ multiplex PCR; TCRdb's table is partial and in-frame only. The sample has approximately 200,000 clones, around 91% seen once; the top ten hold about 3.5%. Material for sequencing was PBMCs or T cells enriched from blood (not recorded which). The receptors originated from a woman aged 18-30 years in a cohort exposed to, infected with or recovered from COVID-19 (not recorded which).

The V gene is TRBV6-5, the J gene TRBJ2-2; 9 nucleotides line up with TRBD2. Germline CDR1 and CDR2: MNHEY and SVGAGI. V gave up 2 bases and J gave up 2 bases; unmatched junction bases: 3. This CDR3 spans 16 amino acids. CDR3 residues: CASSYGLALNTGELFF. CDR3 sequence (DNA): TGTGCCAGCAGTTACGGACTAGCGCTTAACACCGGGGAGCTGTTTTTT.

V and J are TRBV6-5 and TRBJ1-5; no firm D call. Germline V lookup: CDR1 MNHEY, CDR2 SVGAGI. The CDR3 is made up of 13 amino acids. V was pared by 4 bases and J by 4 bases, with 8 bases between. The CDR3 spells CASSFDNNQPQHF. The CDR3 DNA is TGTGCCAGCAGTTTCGACAATAATCAGCCCCAGCATTTT.

This chain links TRBV6-5 with TRBJ1-4; perhaps TRBD1 as D (6 bases). Germline V gives CDR1 MNHEY, CDR2 SVGAGI. The CDR3 contains 14 residues. Trimming removed 8 bases at V and 6 bases at J, with 16 bases between. Here the CDR3 reads CASGSGHGDEKLFF. DNA of the CDR3: TGTGCCAGCGGCTCGGGACATGGAGATGAAAAACTGTTTTTT.

This clone was detected only once. The chain carries TRBV5-8 and TRBJ2-7; possible D gene TRBD2, 5 bases. This CDR3 has 13 residues. Trimming took off 4 bases at V and 1 base at J, with 9 bases between the two ends. CDR1 and CDR2 (germline): SGHTS, YDEGEE. The CDR3 loop is CASSLTGSYEQYF. DNA of the CDR3: TGTGCCAGCAGCCTCACGGGATCCTACGAGCAGTACTTC.

V is TRBV7-8 and J is TRBJ2-1; D might be TRBD1 (6 bases). Germline values: CDR1 SGHVS, CDR2 FQNEAQ. V lost 5 bases and J 3 bases, leaving 17 bases between the germline ends. The CDR3 totals 16 residues. This chain's CDR3 is CASSAPATGFYNEQFF. DNA for the CDR3: TGTGCCAGCAGCGCCCCCGCCACAGGGTTCTACAATGAGCAGTTCTTC. Full variable domain (missing parts from reference TRBV7-8 and TRBJ2-1): GAGVSQSPRYKVAKRGQDVALRCDPISGHVSLFWYQQALGQGPEFLTYFQNEAQLDKSGLPSDRFFAERPEGSVSTLKIQRTQQEDSAVYLCASSAPATGFYNEQFFGPGTRLTVL.

This rearrangement joins TRBV7-2 to TRBJ1-2; 8 nucleotides align to TRBD1. The CDR3 has 17 amino acids. In germline, CDR1 is SGHTA, CDR2 FQGNSA. V lost 2 bases and J lost 8; bases outside the gene matches: 16. The CDR3 here is CASSLRVTGVDMKGYTF. CDR3 DNA sequence: TGTGCCAGCAGCTTAAGGGTGACAGGGGTTGACATGAAAGGCTACACCTTC.

The CDR3 sequence: CASGRGLDRGGQPQHF. CDR3 in DNA: TGTGCCAGCGGCCGGGGGCTGGACAGGGGCGGTCAGCCCCAGCATTTT. The gene calls are TRBV2 and TRBJ1-5; 9 positions agree with TRBD1. Germline V lookup: CDR1 SNHLY, CDR2 FYNNEI. V dropped 8 bases and J dropped 6; count of bases not matched to a gene: 14. The CDR3 runs to 16 residues.

The J gene is TRBJ2-1, the V gene TRBV6-1; tentatively, D is TRBD2 (6 bases). Trimming shortened V by 2 bases and J by 7 bases, and 12 bases separated the two germline ends. This CDR3 comprises 14 residues. The germline CDR1 and CDR2 sequences are MNHNS and SASEGT. In DNA form, the CDR3 reads TGTGCCAGCAGTGAAAGAACTGGGGGGAATGAGCAGTTCTTC. This translates into CASSERTGGNEQFF.

CDR3 in DNA: TGTGCCAGCAGTTTATCTCGCGGCAGCACCATATATTTT. It yields the protein CASSLSRGSTIYF. This rearrangement joins TRBV28 to TRBJ1-3; unclear D gene. The V end lost 1 base, the J end lost 9 bases, and 10 bases lay between the germline ends. The CDR3 has 13 residues. Germline V gene sequence: CDR1 MDHEN, CDR2 SYDVKM.

Concerning this clone: The sample holds other DNA sequences that translate to the same CDR3. V gene TRBV6-1 combines with J gene TRBJ2-7, with D possibly matching TRBD2 (6 bases). CDR1 is MNHNS and CDR2 is SASEGT in the germline V gene. The CDR3 sequence is 13 residues long. V lost 3 bases, J lost 2 bases, and 8 bases lay in between. This CDR3 reads CASSERGPYEQYF. In nucleotides, the CDR3 is TGTGCCAGCAGTGAGCGGGGTCCCTACGAGCAGTACTTC.

V and J are TRBV19 and TRBJ2-1, with D unclear. Trimming cost V 4 bases and J 5 bases, with 3 bases left between them. The length of the CDR3 is 11 residues. CDR1 and CDR2 (germline): LNHDA, SQIVND (reference sequence). In DNA form, the CDR3 reads TGTGCCAGTAGTACTAACAATGAGCAGTTCTTC. Encoded protein: CASSTNNEQFF.

This clone was found once. In the same sample, other DNA sequences code for this CDR3. This sequence joins TRBV6-5 and TRBJ1-5; a weak D match, TRBD1 (6 bases). Between the trimmed V and J ends, which lost 6 bases and 2 bases, there was a span of 11 bases. Germline CDR1 MNHEY, CDR2 SVGAGI. The CDR3 totals 14 residues. The CDR3 DNA is TGTGCCAGCAGCCCGGGACAAGGCAATCAGCCCCAGCATTTT. The encoded protein is CASSPGQGNQPQHF.

J is TRBJ1-1 and V is TRBV4-1; no firm D call. The CDR3 sequence is 17 residues long. Trimming pared 2 bases from V and 2 bases from J, leaving 18 bases between. CDR1 is MGHRA and CDR2 is YSYEKL in the germline V gene. The CDR3 coding sequence is TGCGCCAGCAGCCAACTAGCACGGGGAATGACTAACACTGAAGCTTTCTTT. Protein: CASSQLARGMTNTEAFF.

The V call is TRBV5-6, the J call TRBJ2-7; 7 positions agree with TRBD1. The V gene's germline CDR1 is SGHDT and CDR2 YYEEEE. V was pared by 3 bases and J by 4 bases, with 7 bases of the junction left unmatched. The CDR3 loop spans 14 amino acids. CDR3 in DNA: TGTGCCAGCAGCTCAGAGGACAGGTCATACGAGCAGTACTTC. It yields the protein CASSSEDRSYEQYF.

The chain combines TRBV13 with TRBJ2-5; 9 positions match TRBD2. CDR1 is PRHDT, CDR2 FYEKMQ, per germline (reference sequence). J was trimmed by 1 base and V by 5 bases; bases with no gene match: 2. The CDR3 totals 14 residues. The CDR3 DNA follows: TGTGCCAGCAGCCTAGCGGGGAGCCAAGAGACCCAGTACTTC. As protein: CASSLAGSQETQYF.

The gene calls are TRBV7-2 and TRBJ1-2; 8 nucleotides line up with TRBD1. This CDR3 comprises 15 residues. The germline V gene encodes CDR1 SGHTA and CDR2 FQGNSA. Trimming cost V 5 bases and J 2 bases; bases outside gene matches: 7. The CDR3 DNA is TGTGCCAGCAGCGCAAGACAGGGGCTAAACTATGGCTACACCTTC. Its translation: CASSARQGLNYGYTF.

This sequence joins TRBV29-1 and TRBJ1-1; 9 bases map to TRBD1. The CDR3 is made up of 13 amino acids. Trimming cost V 6 bases and J 8 bases; bases outside gene matches: 10. Looked up from germline, CDR1 is SQVTM and CDR2 is ANQGSEA. CDR3 bases: TGCAGCGTAATGGGACAGGGAGGGACCGAAGCTTTCTTT. It codes for CSVMGQGGTEAFF.

The rearrangement joins TRBV10-3 to TRBJ2-3; TRBD1 matches at 10 bases. With V trimmed by 9 bases and J by 1 base, 7 bases remained unmatched. CDR1 and CDR2 from the germline V gene are ENHRY and SYGVKD. The length of the CDR3 is 15 residues. The CDR3 DNA follows: TGTGCCATAGGGGGACAGGGGATGGGCACAGATACGCAGTATTTT. This gives the protein CAIGGQGMGTDTQYF.

The chain recombines TRBV19 with TRBJ2-2; 8 bases are a match to TRBD2. V dropped 6 bases and J dropped 1; count of bases not matched to a gene: 4. The CDR3 extends over 15 amino acids. Germline assignment: CDR1 LNHDA and CDR2 SQIVND (reference sequence). In DNA, the CDR3 is TGTGCCAGTAGACTGGGACTAGTGAACACCGGGGAGCTGTTTTTT. The encoded protein is CASRLGLVNTGELFF.

The V and J genes are TRBV29-1 and TRBJ2-7; weak D call: TRBD1 (6 bases). The CDR3 is 14 amino acids. Germline V gives CDR1 SQVTM, CDR2 ANQGSEA. V was trimmed by 3 bases and J by 5 bases, leaving 17 bases between them. The CDR3 here is CSVEITGIGHEQYF. Here the CDR3 DNA reads TGCAGCGTTGAGATTACAGGGATAGGTCACGAGCAGTACTTC.

The chain employs TRBV9 and TRBJ2-1; D is possibly TRBD1 (5 bases). Trimming removed 4 bases from V and 10 bases from J, with 27 bases in between. The CDR3 sequence is 17 residues long. The germline V gene encodes CDR1 SGDLS and CDR2 YYNGEE. DNA for the CDR3: TGTGCCAGCAGCCCCCGACAGAACCCCCAAGCGTCTGGAGAGCAGTTCTTC. Its translation: CASSPRQNPQASGEQFF.

The chain links TRBV27 to TRBJ2-1, with D possibly matching TRBD2 (5 bases). V was trimmed by 3 bases and J by 10 bases, leaving 13 bases between them. Germline CDR1 and CDR2: MNHEY and SMNVEV (reference sequence). The CDR3 is 13 residues long. The CDR3 bases are TGTGCCAGCAGTTTGTTGACTTCGGGGGAGCAGTTCTTC. It codes for CASSLLTSGEQFF.

This clone has only a few counts. The chain has TRBV24-1 and TRBJ2-2, with 10 bases that match TRBD1. The CDR3 is 17 amino acids. CDR1 is KGHDR and CDR2 is SFDVKD in the germline V gene. Trimming cost V 3 bases and J 3 bases; bases outside gene matches: 6. DNA of the CDR3: TGTGCCACCAGTGATCCCGGGACAGGGGCGGACACCGGGGAGCTGTTTTTT. Translation gives CATSDPGTGADTGELFF.

This chain connects TRBV6-5 to TRBJ1-2; D is unresolved. In germline, CDR1 is MNHEY, CDR2 SVGAGI. The CDR3 extends over 14 amino acids. The V end lost 0 bases, the J end lost 0 bases, and 5 bases lay between the germline ends. The DNA for the CDR3 is TGTGCCAGCAGTTACTCGCCTACTAACTATGGCTACACCTTC. Translated, it gives CASSYSPTNYGYTF.

The V call is TRBV9, the J call TRBJ2-6, with a possible D match to TRBD2 (5 bases). The CDR3 length is 15 residues. Trimming took 4 bases from V and 0 from J, leaving 8 bases between them. Germline lookup yields CDR1 SGDLS and CDR2 YYNGEE. CDR3 in DNA: TGTGCCAGCAGCCTCGAGGGCTCTGGGGCCAACGTCCTGACTTTC. Protein: CASSLEGSGANVLTF.